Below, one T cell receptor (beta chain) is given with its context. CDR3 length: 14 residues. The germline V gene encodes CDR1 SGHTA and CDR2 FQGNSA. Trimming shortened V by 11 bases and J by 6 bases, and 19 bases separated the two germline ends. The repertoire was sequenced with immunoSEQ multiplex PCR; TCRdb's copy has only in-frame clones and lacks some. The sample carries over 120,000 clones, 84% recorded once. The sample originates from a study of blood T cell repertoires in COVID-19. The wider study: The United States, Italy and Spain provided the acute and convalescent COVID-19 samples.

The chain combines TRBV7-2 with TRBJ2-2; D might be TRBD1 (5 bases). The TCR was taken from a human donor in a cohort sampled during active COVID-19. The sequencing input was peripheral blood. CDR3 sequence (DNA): TGTGCCGGCTCCGAATTGGCAGGGTCCGGGGAGCTGTTTTTT. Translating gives CAGSELAGSGELFF.